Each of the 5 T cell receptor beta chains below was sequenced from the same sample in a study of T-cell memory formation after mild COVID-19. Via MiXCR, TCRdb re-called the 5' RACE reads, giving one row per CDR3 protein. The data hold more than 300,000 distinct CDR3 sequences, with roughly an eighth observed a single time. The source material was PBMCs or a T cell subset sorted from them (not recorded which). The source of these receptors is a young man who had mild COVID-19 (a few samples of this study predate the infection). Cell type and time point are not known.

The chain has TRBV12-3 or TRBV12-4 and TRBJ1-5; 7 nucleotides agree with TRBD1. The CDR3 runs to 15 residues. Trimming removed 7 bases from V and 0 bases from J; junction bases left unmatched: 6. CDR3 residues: CASTQGGFSNQPQHF. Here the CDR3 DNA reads TGTGCCAGCACCCAGGGGGGATTTAGCAATCAGCCCCAGCATTTT.

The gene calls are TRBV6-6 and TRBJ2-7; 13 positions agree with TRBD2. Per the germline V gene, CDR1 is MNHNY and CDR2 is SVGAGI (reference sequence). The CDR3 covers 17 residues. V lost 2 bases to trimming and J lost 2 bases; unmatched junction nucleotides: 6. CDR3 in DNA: TGTGCCAGCAGTTACCCGACTAGCGGGGGGCCGACCTACGAGCAGTACTTC. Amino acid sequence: CASSYPTSGGPTYEQYF.

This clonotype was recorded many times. The CDR3 region has the DNA TGTGCCAGCAGCAAGGACAGGGGGATTTATTACGAGCAGTACTTC. This translates into CASSKDRGIYYEQYF. The gene calls are TRBV7-2 and TRBJ2-7, with 10 bases fitting TRBD1. Looked up from germline, CDR1 is SGHTA and CDR2 is FQGNSA. This CDR3 has 15 residues. The V gene end was trimmed by 5 bases and the J gene end by 4 bases; junction bases not matched to a gene: 8.

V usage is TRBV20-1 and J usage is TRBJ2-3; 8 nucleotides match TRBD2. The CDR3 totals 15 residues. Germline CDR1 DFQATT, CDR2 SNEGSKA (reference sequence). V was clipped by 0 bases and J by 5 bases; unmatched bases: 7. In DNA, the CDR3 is TGCAGTGCTAGAGATGGCCCCGGGGGGGGAGATACGCAGTATTTT. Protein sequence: CSARDGPGGGDTQYF.

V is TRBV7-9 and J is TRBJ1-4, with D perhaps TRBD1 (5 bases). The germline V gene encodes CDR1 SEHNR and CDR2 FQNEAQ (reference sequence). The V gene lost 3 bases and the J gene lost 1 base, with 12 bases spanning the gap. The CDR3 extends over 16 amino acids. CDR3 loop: CASSFLLGETNEKLFF. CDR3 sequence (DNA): TGTGCCAGCAGCTTCCTTTTGGGGGAAACTAATGAAAAACTGTTTTTT. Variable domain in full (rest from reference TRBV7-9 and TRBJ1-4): DTGVSQNPRHKITKRGQNVTFRCDPISEHNRLYWYRQTLGQGPEFLTYFQNEAQLEKSRLLSDRFSAERPKGSFSTLEIQRTEQGDSAMYLCASSFLLGETNEKLFFGSGTQLSVL.